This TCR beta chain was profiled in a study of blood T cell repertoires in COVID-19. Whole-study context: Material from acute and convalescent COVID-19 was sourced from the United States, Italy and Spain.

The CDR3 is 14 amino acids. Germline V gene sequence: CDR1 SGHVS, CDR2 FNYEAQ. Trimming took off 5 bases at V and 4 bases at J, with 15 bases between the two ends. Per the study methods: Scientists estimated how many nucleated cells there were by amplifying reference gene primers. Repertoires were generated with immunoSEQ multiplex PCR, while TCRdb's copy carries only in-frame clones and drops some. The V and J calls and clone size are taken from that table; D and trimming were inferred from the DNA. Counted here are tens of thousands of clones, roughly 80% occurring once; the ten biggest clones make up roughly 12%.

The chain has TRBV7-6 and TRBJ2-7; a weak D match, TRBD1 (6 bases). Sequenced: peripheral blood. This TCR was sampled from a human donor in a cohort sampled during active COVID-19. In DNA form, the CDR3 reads TGTGCCAGCAGCCCCCAGGGACACCGATACGAGCAGTACTTC. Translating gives CASSPQGHRYEQYF.